The entry that follows covers one TCR beta chain sequence. This clone was observed a few times. What this receptor recognizes is not known. Base qualities are not at hand, and no much larger clone is one base apart. Each donor gave one peripheral blood draw, approximately 110 mL on average, collected into heparinised tubes. A BD FACSAria II and a panel including CD45RO, CCR7, CD25, CD127, CD95 and CD27 were used to sort naive, central memory, regulatory and stem cell-like memory CD4+ T cells. A purity above 95% was achieved for all sorted populations. Right away, PBMCs were isolated by Lymphoprep density gradient centrifugation and were stained directly, with no culture step. To minimize batch effects, samples were stained and sorted in pairs, one healthy donor with one patient per experiment. This sample is drawn from a study of beta chain features in type 1 diabetes (dated by TCRdb to the late 2010s). For the study in its entirety: No differences in mean age, gender distribution, total cell number or subset yield were found between patients and healthy donors. A total of 90 million to 130 million sorted cells were examined across all samples, and a strong correlation was observed between cell number per subset and RNA yield. In the study, TCRB repertoires of sorted circulating CD4+ T cell subsets from recently diagnosed type 1 diabetes patients were compared with those of matched healthy donors. Whereas all 30 or so donors provided naive and central memory subsets, regulatory and stem cell-like memory subsets were isolated from just 8 patients and roughly 8 healthy donors.

From a lookup of the germline V gene, CDR1 and CDR2 are ENHRY and SYGVKD. From cysteine to phenylalanine, the CDR3 is 14 amino acids long. Here the CDR3 DNA is all that survives: 42 bases in frame from base 1. For this chain, trimming is 3 bases at the V end and 7 bases at the J end, and the number of junction bases without a gene match is 5. All of the isolated RNA was reverse transcribed with the High Capacity cDNA Reverse Transcription Kit, so expressed TCRB transcripts were sequenced. Deep immunoSEQ sequencing was performed on naive, central memory and regulatory T cell samples, with an average of roughly 3.5 million total reads per sample. Sorted cells were lysed in RLT buffer, and RNA was extracted using DNase-treated RNeasy Micro or Mini kits according to cell number. Each cell subset was processed separately to prevent cross-contamination, with patient and healthy donor samples processed together. Using the immunoSEQ multiplex PCR, TCRB sequences were amplified from cDNA into 87-bp fragments spanning the CDR3 region. The amplicons were sequenced using the Illumina HiSeq platform. Turning to the authors' computational methods: PCR bias was corrected computationally using synthetic template baselines, and reads within Hamming distance 2 were collapsed, with unmergeable singletons discarded. Reads were aligned against IMGT so that V, D and J genes, CDR3 length and insertions or deletions at six rearrangement sites could be assigned. Within each subset, clonotype counts were normalized to sorted cell number, after which true diversity and Gini coefficients were computed with the tcR R package. The overlap coefficient, calculated on TCRB nucleotide sequences, was used to quantify repertoire sharing. Out-of-frame TCRB sequences from naive cells were analyzed as a proxy for the pre-selection repertoire. TCRdb carries this immuneACCESS record with in-frame sequences only. Its versions omit some clonotypes, under half of them owing to an unresolved V gene in the studies checked, with the rest unexplained. V, J and clone size are those of that table, while D and trimming were read from the DNA. In all, the sample holds roughly 500,000 clones, and 30% of those were seen once. Around 0.065% of the sample is in the top ten clones.

Overall results and qualifications from the work: Because cDNA rather than genomic DNA was sequenced, highly expressing activated cells could have been over-represented, although no difference in activation and CD3 levels was found between groups. The naive, central memory and regulatory TCRB repertoires appeared to resemble one another more closely among patients than among healthy donors. Shorter templates might be favored by PCR, yet because patient and control samples were amplified and corrected together, any such skew would affect both groups equally. Type 1 diabetes patients showed a moderate but significant shortening of TCRB CDR3 length in all four CD4+ subsets. At VDJ recombination sites, type 1 diabetes patients had fewer insertions and more deleted nucleotides, which implies abnormalities in thymic rearrangement. HLA sub-analyses involved small numbers of individuals, so any influence of HLA type on TCRB rearrangement remained unresolved.

The V gene is TRBV10-3 and the J gene is TRBJ2-1; 8 of the junction bases match TRBD1. Source material: naive CD4+ T cells from blood. Interpreted using the paper, the cell subset or site label stands for: true naive CD4+ T cells. The origin of this receptor is a man aged 18 to 29 in good health. The DNA is TGTGCCATCAGTGAAGGACAGGGTTCGAATGAGCAGTTCTTC. Translated, it gives CAISEGQGSNEQFF.